This is a list of T cell receptor beta chains from one sample in a study of beta chain features in type 1 diabetes. Data came from immunoSEQ multiplex PCR; TCRdb stores just in-frame clones and leaves some out. In the table there are roughly 150,000 clones, 11% of which are singletons. Sequenced: central memory CD4+ T cells from blood. Receptors were obtained from a man in his late teens or twenties in good health. Both conserved end residues are part of each CDR3. The order of the fields is J gene, V gene, D gene, clone size, CDR3 protein, CDR3 DNA. D genes are given only for firm matches. Clone size is given for some rows only: seen once, a few or many times, or a class if the clone is expanded.

>TRBJ2-3|TRBV23-1|-|many
CASSQSERRTDTQYF
TGCGCCAGCAGTCAATCGGAGAGACGCACAGATACGCAGTATTTT
>TRBJ2-7|TRBV6-5|-|-
CASSYGMTSYEQYF
TGTGCCAGCAGTTACGGTATGACCTCCTACGAGCAGTACTTC
>TRBJ2-3|TRBV28|TRBD1|-
CASSLPGQGADTQYF
TGTGCCAGCAGTCTACCGGGACAGGGGGCGGATACGCAGTATTTT
>TRBJ2-7|TRBV7-7|-|-
CASSLTRAAGQYF
TGTGCTAGCAGCTTAACCAGGGCGGCAGGGCAGTACTTC
>TRBJ2-1|TRBV29-1|-|-
CSVRRGGNEQFF
TGCAGCGTTAGGCGGGGCGGAAATGAGCAGTTCTTC
>TRBJ2-1|TRBV7-2|-|few
CASSNFGIDLGEQFF
TGTGCCAGCAGCAATTTCGGGATCGATCTCGGTGAGCAGTTCTTC
>TRBJ2-5|TRBV9|-|-
CASSTLTETQYF
TGTGCCAGCAGCACGTTGACCGAGACCCAGTACTTC
>TRBJ2-1|TRBV7-6|-|many
CASSPSVSPINEQFF
TGTGCCAGCAGCCCCTCCGTTTCCCCAATCAATGAGCAGTTCTTC
>TRBJ1-2|TRBV11-2|-|few
CASSQGQNYGYTF
TGTGCCAGCAGCCAAGGACAGAACTATGGCTACACCTTC
>TRBJ2-1|TRBV9|TRBD2|-
CASSSGLAGLNEQFF
TGTGCCAGCAGCTCGGGACTAGCGGGGCTCAATGAGCAGTTCTTC
>TRBJ2-7|TRBV7-9|-|few
CASSLDRFPSLGYEQYF
TGTGCCAGCAGCCTCGACAGGTTTCCCTCACTAGGGTACGAGCAGTACTTC
>TRBJ1-1|TRBV5-4|TRBD1|few
CAAIRTGGGNTEAFF
TGTGCCGCCATCAGGACAGGGGGTGGGAACACTGAAGCTTTCTTT
>TRBJ1-1|TRBV7-2|-|-
CASSNARDTEAFF
TGTGCCAGCAGTAACGCCAGGGACACTGAAGCTTTCTTT
>TRBJ2-3|TRBV9|TRBD2|medium-sized
CASSALLAGGTDTQYF
TGTGCCAGCAGCGCGCTACTAGCGGGGGGAACAGATACGCAGTATTTT
>TRBJ1-1|TRBV4-2|-|-
CASSQGWQGYTEAFF
TGTGCCAGCAGCCAAGGTTGGCAGGGCTACACTGAAGCTTTCTTT
>TRBJ2-3|TRBV18|-|few
CASSPPTRTDTQYF
TGTGCCAGCTCGCCCCCGACCCGCACAGATACGCAGTATTTT
>TRBJ2-1|TRBV4-1|-|few
CASSQEGNEQFF
TGCGCCAGCAGCCAAGAGGGGAATGAGCAGTTCTTC
>TRBJ2-3|TRBV15|-|few
CATSRDVARRGVTQYF
TGTGCCACCAGCAGAGATGTCGCGCGGAGGGGAGTTACGCAGTATTTT
>TRBJ1-2|TRBV19|-|-
CASSLTWTTVRGYTF
TGTGCCAGTAGTCTGACTTGGACTACCGTCAGAGGCTACACCTTC
>TRBJ2-7|TRBV7-9|-|few
CASSSNVDEQYF
TGTGCCAGCAGCTCGAACGTTGACGAGCAGTACTTC
>TRBJ2-7|TRBV18|TRBD2|few
CASSRTSGSPYEQYF
TGTGCCAGCTCACGGACTAGCGGGAGTCCCTACGAGCAGTACTTC
>TRBJ2-7|TRBV28|-|-
CASSLRAEQYF
TGTGCCAGCAGTCTCCGAGCGGAGCAGTACTTC
>TRBJ2-2|TRBV10-3|-|few
CAISESSGDTGELFF
TGTGCCATCAGTGAGTCCTCAGGGGACACCGGGGAGCTGTTTTTT
>TRBJ2-7|TRBV9|-|-
CASSERGDRFGDEQYF
TGTGCCAGCAGCGAGAGGGGTGACAGATTCGGGGACGAGCAGTACTTC
>TRBJ1-2|TRBV7-2|-|few
CASSLNSGYGYTF
TGTGCCAGCAGCTTGAACAGTGGCTATGGCTACACCTTC
>TRBJ2-3|TRBV15|-|few
CATSSNQEDTQYF
TGTGCCACCAGCAGCAATCAAGAGGATACGCAGTATTTT
>TRBJ1-2|TRBV5-1|-|few
CASSLGGASGYTF
TGCGCCAGCAGCTTGGGAGGGGCGAGTGGCTACACCTTC
>TRBJ2-7|TRBV29-1|-|few
CSVGGLEQYF
TGCAGCGTTGGCGGGCTCGAGCAGTACTTC
>TRBJ2-4|TRBV7-3|-|-
CASSSTGRDIQYF
TGTGCCAGCAGCTCGACAGGACGAGACATTCAGTACTTC